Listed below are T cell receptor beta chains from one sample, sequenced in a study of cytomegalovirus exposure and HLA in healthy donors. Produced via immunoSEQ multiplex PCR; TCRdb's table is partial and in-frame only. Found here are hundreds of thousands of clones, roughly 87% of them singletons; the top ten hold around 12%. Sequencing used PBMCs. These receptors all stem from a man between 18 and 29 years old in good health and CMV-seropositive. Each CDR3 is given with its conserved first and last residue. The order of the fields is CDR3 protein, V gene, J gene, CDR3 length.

cdr3_aa: CSVDLYGAGTGELFF
v_call: TRBV29-1
j_call: TRBJ2-2
cdr3_length: 15

cdr3_aa: CASSRLGTEAFF
v_call: TRBV27
j_call: TRBJ1-1
cdr3_length: 12

cdr3_aa: CASSEAGLTDPGGSEAFF
v_call: TRBV6-1
j_call: TRBJ1-1
cdr3_length: 18

cdr3_aa: CASSEAGSRGGRKTQYF
v_call: TRBV6-1
j_call: TRBJ2-5
cdr3_length: 17

cdr3_aa: CASSSDRGNYGYTF
v_call: TRBV5-1
j_call: TRBJ1-2
cdr3_length: 14

cdr3_aa: CAWSDSGPDTQYF
v_call: TRBV30
j_call: TRBJ2-3
cdr3_length: 13

cdr3_aa: CASSQVHSEAFF
v_call: TRBV4-1
j_call: TRBJ1-1
cdr3_length: 12

cdr3_aa: CASSLEPSPSYGYTF
v_call: TRBV7-2
j_call: TRBJ1-2
cdr3_length: 15

cdr3_aa: CASLRTHTNEKLFF
v_call: TRBV4-1
j_call: TRBJ1-4
cdr3_length: 14

cdr3_aa: CASSYTGSYGYTF
v_call: TRBV7-2
j_call: TRBJ1-2
cdr3_length: 13

cdr3_aa: CASSYGDSYGYTF
v_call: TRBV6-5
j_call: TRBJ1-2
cdr3_length: 13

cdr3_aa: CSAQRPRQEGYTF
v_call: TRBV29-1
j_call: TRBJ1-2
cdr3_length: 13

cdr3_aa: CAISESGRPGANVLTF
v_call: TRBV10-3
j_call: TRBJ2-6
cdr3_length: 16

cdr3_aa: CASSLDLYEQYF
v_call: TRBV5-1
j_call: TRBJ2-7
cdr3_length: 12

cdr3_aa: CASSLAGGSYEQYF
v_call: TRBV19
j_call: TRBJ2-7
cdr3_length: 14

cdr3_aa: CSALSLDTQYF
v_call: TRBV20-1
j_call: TRBJ2-3
cdr3_length: 11

cdr3_aa: CASSTPGDGNTEAFF
v_call: TRBV10-1
j_call: TRBJ1-1
cdr3_length: 15

cdr3_aa: CASSLGAGAETQYF
v_call: TRBV7-8
j_call: TRBJ2-5
cdr3_length: 14

cdr3_aa: CASRPPGGNQPQHF
v_call: TRBV6-5
j_call: TRBJ1-5
cdr3_length: 14

cdr3_aa: CASSLDFQVSYEQFF
v_call: TRBV5-4
j_call: TRBJ2-1
cdr3_length: 15

cdr3_aa: CASSIKDTFNYGYTF
v_call: TRBV19
j_call: TRBJ1-2
cdr3_length: 15

cdr3_aa: CATSLAANTEAFF
v_call: TRBV15
j_call: TRBJ1-1
cdr3_length: 13

cdr3_aa: CATSPRSSYNEQFF
v_call: TRBV15
j_call: TRBJ2-1
cdr3_length: 14

cdr3_aa: CASSFLIGDRGTGELFF
v_call: TRBV27
j_call: TRBJ2-2
cdr3_length: 17

cdr3_aa: CASRITDTQYF
v_call: TRBV28
j_call: TRBJ2-3
cdr3_length: 11

cdr3_aa: CASSSGGQQFF
v_call: TRBV27
j_call: TRBJ2-1
cdr3_length: 11

cdr3_aa: CASSPNGNTIYF
v_call: TRBV11-2
j_call: TRBJ1-3
cdr3_length: 12

cdr3_aa: CASGGYQSSYNEQFF
v_call: TRBV12-5
j_call: TRBJ2-1
cdr3_length: 15

cdr3_aa: CASSPNSYEQYF
v_call: TRBV18
j_call: TRBJ2-7
cdr3_length: 12

cdr3_aa: CSVVGYNEQFF
v_call: TRBV29-1
j_call: TRBJ2-1
cdr3_length: 11

cdr3_aa: CAISSLLLGQSSYEQYF
v_call: TRBV10-3
j_call: TRBJ2-7
cdr3_length: 17

cdr3_aa: CASSLARGSNTGELFF
v_call: TRBV7-8
j_call: TRBJ2-2
cdr3_length: 16